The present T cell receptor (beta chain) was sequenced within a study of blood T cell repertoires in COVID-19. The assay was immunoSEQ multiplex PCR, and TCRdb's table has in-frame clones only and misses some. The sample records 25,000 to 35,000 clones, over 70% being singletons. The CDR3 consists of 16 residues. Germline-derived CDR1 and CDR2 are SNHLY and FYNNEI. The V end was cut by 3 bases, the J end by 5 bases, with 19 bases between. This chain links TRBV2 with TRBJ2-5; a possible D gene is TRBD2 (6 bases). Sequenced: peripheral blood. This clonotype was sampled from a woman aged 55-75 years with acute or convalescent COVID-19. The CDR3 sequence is CASSDIGAGLGETQYF. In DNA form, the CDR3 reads TGTGCCAGCAGTGATATTGGGGCGGGGCTTGGGGAGACCCAGTACTTC.